Given below is one T cell receptor (beta chain) in context. Its antigen is still unknown. TCRdb re-analysed the reads in MiXCR, keeping a single row per CDR3 protein. The sample shows approximately 590,000 distinct CDR3 sequences, just under 40% of them seen only once. This sample is drawn from a study of T cell repertoires in cytomegalovirus infection. In the study overall: Well-studied HLA-B-restricted CMV epitopes were used in the study alongside recently identified HLA-C-restricted ones. Matching HLA type, along with CMV infection, was indicated by public TCR beta signatures.

Study-wide results and caveats: Using cumulative public TCR beta family frequency, the authors identified those who carried CMV together with the relevant HLA. Dominating the ex vivo response were HLA-C-restricted CMV-specific TCR beta clonotypes.

The material sequenced was cultured PBMCs, taken from culture after CMV antigen stimulation. The sequence came from a human donor in good health (CMV status not recorded). Some clones in this sample may be carry-over from other donors' samples.

In DNA, the CDR3 is TGTGCCAGCAGGCATGACAGGGGAGGGAACTATGGCTACACCTTC. It yields the protein CASRHDRGGNYGYTF. The chain joins TRBV12-3 or TRBV12-4 to TRBJ1-2; the match to TRBD1 covers 8 bases. The CDR3 is 15 amino acids. The trim removed 6 bases at V and 2 bases at J, leaving 8 bases unmatched.